This T cell receptor (beta chain) originates from a study of T cell responses to AZD1222 COVID-19 vaccine. Study-wide results and limits: Nearly half of unique spike-specific TCRs reportedly avoided B.1.351 and B.1.1.7 mutated regions. AZD1222 recipients seropositive at baseline numbered only six. Along spike, vaccine-associated CD4 TCRs were found throughout, with dominance at 160-218 and 743-854.

Researchers grouped second doses given at about 4 or about 12 weeks into one pool. Here immunoSEQ multiplex PCR was the method, and the copy in TCRdb shows in-frame clones only, minus some. Seen here are some 84,000 clones, approximately 85% observed once, and the top ten hold roughly 12%. The CDR3 has 11 residues. V lost 5 bases to trimming and J lost 4 bases, with 6 bases between them. Germline CDR1 LGHNT, CDR2 FRNRAP. Details on this clone: Antigen unknown.

This chain links TRBV12-5 with TRBJ2-7; D unclear. The receptor comes from an adult who received the AZD1222 COVID-19 vaccine. The starting material was peripheral blood, obtained 28 days after the second AZD1222 dose. DNA of the CDR3: TGTGCTAGTGGTCACCTATACGAGCAGTACTTC. Its translation: CASGHLYEQYF.